Each of the 10 T cell receptor beta chains below was sequenced from the same sample in a study of T cell changes during pregnancy in multiple sclerosis. Here immunoSEQ multiplex PCR was the method, and the copy in TCRdb shows in-frame clones only, minus some. The table records under 35,000 clones, around 90% of them present only once. The sample in question was CD8+ T cells from peripheral blood mononuclear cells, obtained before pregnancy. These receptors all stem from a female donor with multiple sclerosis, enrolled in a pregnancy study.

The chain links TRBV18 to TRBJ2-1; 10 nucleotides align to TRBD1. Per the germline V gene, CDR1 is KGHSH and CDR2 is LQKENI. The ends lost 6 bases at V and 7 bases at J; junction bases unmatched: 3. CDR3 length equals 13 residues. Written as DNA, the CDR3 is TGTGCCAGCTCCGGGACAGGGGAAAATGAGCAGTTCTTC. Its translation is CASSGTGENEQFF.

The V and J genes are TRBV11-2 and TRBJ2-2; 9 bases line up with TRBD1. CDR1 SGHAT and CDR2 FQNNGV come from the germline V gene. This CDR3 has 16 residues. With 6 bases clipped from V and 3 bases from J, the junction kept 8 bases outside the gene matches. Here the CDR3 reads CASRNWDREDTGELFF. CDR3 nucleotide sequence: TGTGCCAGCAGGAACTGGGACAGGGAGGACACCGGGGAGCTGTTTTTT. The whole variable domain, filled in from reference TRBV11-2 and TRBJ2-2, reads EAGVAQSPRYKIIEKRQSVAFWCNPISGHATLYWYQQILGQGPKLLIQFQNNGVVDDSQLPKDRFSAERLKGVDSTLKIQPAKLEDSAVYLCASRNWDREDTGELFFGEGSRLTVL.

The count of this clone is one. This chain uses TRBV27 with TRBJ2-7; TRBD1 agrees at 10 bases. CDR1 and CDR2 from the germline V gene are MNHEY and SMNVEV (reference sequence). V was pared by 7 bases and J by 5 bases, with 8 bases of the junction left unmatched. The CDR3 has 14 residues. In DNA, the CDR3 is TGTGCCAGCACCCAGACAGGGGGCGCGAACGAGCAGTACTTC. As protein: CASTQTGGANEQYF.

This sequence joins TRBV13 and TRBJ2-3; D ambiguous. CDR3 length equals 15 residues. V was clipped by 3 bases and J by 0 bases, with 10 bases between them. The germline gives CDR1 PRHDT, CDR2 FYEKMQ (reference sequence). CDR3 loop: CASSLGLTSTDTQYF. The CDR3, as DNA: TGTGCCAGCAGCTTGGGCCTTACTAGCACAGATACGCAGTATTTT.

The V call is TRBV19, the J call TRBJ2-7, with D perhaps matching TRBD2 (6 bases). In germline, CDR1 is LNHDA, CDR2 SQIVND (reference sequence). The length of the CDR3 is 15 residues. V was cut by 5 bases and J by 2 bases, with 16 bases left in between. CDR3 sequence reads: CASSPGTSKAYEQYF. The CDR3 DNA is TGTGCCAGTAGTCCCGGGACTTCTAAAGCCTACGAGCAGTACTTC.

Here the CDR3 reads CASAGTKAYNEQFF. CDR3 DNA: TGTGCCAGCGCTGGGACTAAGGCATACAATGAGCAGTTCTTC. This sequence joins TRBV27 and TRBJ2-1; 7 nucleotides match TRBD2. The V and J ends lost 8 bases and 4 bases, in that order; junction bases with no gene match: 8. Germline CDR1 reads MNHEY; CDR2 reads SMNVEV (reference sequence). The CDR3 extends over 14 amino acids.

This clone was seen only once. This chain links TRBV21-1 with TRBJ1-4; the table gives TRBD1 as D, unverified against the DNA. TRBV21-1 is deemed a pseudogene. CDR3 length: 18 residues. The CDR3 DNA reads as TGTGCCAGCAGCAAAGCGCTGGGACAGGGGGCGCGGAATGAAAAACTGTTTTTT. This translates into CASSKALGQGARNEKLFF.

The CDR3 spells CASGPGGTEQFF. Here the CDR3 DNA reads TGTGCCAGCGGTCCGGGCGGGACTGAGCAGTTCTTC. The V and J genes are TRBV28 and TRBJ2-1; a possible D gene is TRBD2 (6 bases). This CDR3 is 12 amino acids long. The V end was cut by 8 bases, the J end by 9 bases, with 14 bases between. The V gene's germline CDR1 is MDHEN and CDR2 SYDVKM.

J is TRBJ2-1 and V is TRBV27; TRBD1 matches at 8 bases. Per the germline V gene, CDR1 is MNHEY and CDR2 is SMNVEV (reference sequence). The CDR3 contains 12 residues. V was pared by 6 bases and J by 7 bases, with 2 bases of the junction left unmatched. This chain's CDR3 is CASRQGANEQFF. CDR3 nucleotides: TGTGCCAGCAGGCAGGGGGCGAATGAGCAGTTCTTC.

The chain combines TRBV4-1 with TRBJ1-5, with D possibly TRBD1 on 5 matching bases. CDR1 and CDR2 from the germline V gene are MGHRA and YSYEKL. This CDR3 contains 16 residues. Trimming removed 1 base at V and 2 bases at J, with 12 bases between. The chain's CDR3 is CASSQGWGDGNQPQHF. The CDR3, as DNA: TGCGCCAGCAGCCAAGGGTGGGGGGACGGCAATCAGCCCCAGCATTTT.